This TCR beta chain emerged from a study of T cell responses to AZD1222 COVID-19 vaccine. Study-wide findings and caveats: The sample set comprised mostly white British donors with more females, and clonal diversity was possibly underestimated. Epitopes outside B.1.351 and B.1.1.7 mutated regions reportedly drew nearly half of spike TCRs. It was only a handful of AZD1222 recipients who were seropositive at baseline.

Points on this clone: Its matching antigen is unknown.

From germline, CDR1 is WSHSY and CDR2 SAAADI. V shed 8 bases and J shed 8 bases, with 19 bases lying between them. The CDR3 contains 15 residues. The data were produced by immunoSEQ multiplex PCR, yet TCRdb's version contains in-frame clones alone and is incomplete. The profile shows around 140,000 clones, roughly 86% of them singletons. This receptor was obtained from an adult who received the AZD1222 COVID-19 vaccine. This chain uses TRBV10-2 with TRBJ2-6; TRBD2 might be the D (6 bases). Sequences were derived from peripheral blood, sampled 28 days after the second AZD1222 dose. The CDR3 sequence: CASGEEGLVTNVLTF. The CDR3 DNA sequence: TGCGCCAGCGGAGAGGAGGGGCTTGTGACCAACGTCCTGACTTTC.